These T cell receptor beta chains were read from a single sample in a study of blood T cell repertoires in COVID-19. The assay was immunoSEQ multiplex PCR, and TCRdb's table has in-frame clones only and misses some. Among about 140,000 clones listed, more than 85% were seen once. The source material was peripheral blood. These receptors were obtained from a human donor in a cohort sampled during active COVID-19. The CDR3 runs from the conserved cysteine through the conserved F or W. A D gene is named only where the DNA matches it firmly. A row's size may be missing; if present it is once, few, many or a size class.

v_call	j_call	d_call	clone_size	cdr3_nt	cdr3_aa
TRBV6-5	TRBJ2-7	NA	NA	TGTGCCAGCAGTTACTCGGAGGGTCTCACTGTGCAGTACTTC	CASSYSEGLTVQYF
TRBV2	TRBJ2-1	NA	once	TGTGCCAGCACCCTCGTCGGGGTAATCAATGAGCAGTTCTTC	CASTLVGVINEQFF
TRBV5-8	TRBJ2-1	NA	NA	TGTGCCAGCAAGAAGGGGTCCTTTTCCTACAATGAGCAGTTCTTC	CASKKGSFSYNEQFF
TRBV28	TRBJ2-7	NA	NA	TGTGCCAGCAGTTTCAGCAGGGTCTCCTACGAGCAGTACTTC	CASSFSRVSYEQYF
TRBV6-6	TRBJ1-1	NA	NA	TGTGCCAGCAGTTACTCGTCCAGGGTGACGGCTTTCTTT	CASSYSSRVTAFF
TRBV3-1/TRBV3-2	TRBJ2-1	TRBD1	NA	TGTGCCAGCAGCGGGACAGCCCAAACCAGGGGTGAGCAGTTCTTC	CASSGTAQTRGEQFF
TRBV18	TRBJ2-3	TRBD1	NA	TGTGCCAGCTCACCACCGAGGACAGGGCCAGATACGCAGTATTTT	CASSPPRTGPDTQYF
TRBV19	TRBJ1-5	TRBD1	NA	TGTGCCAGTAGTAAGGACAGGGGGCGCCTGGAGCCCCAGCATTTT	CASSKDRGRLEPQHF
TRBV11-2	TRBJ2-3	TRBD2	NA	TGTGCCAGCAGCTTACTAGCGGGGTCAGATACGCAGTATTTT	CASSLLAGSDTQYF
TRBV5-4	TRBJ2-2	NA	NA	TGTGCCAGCAGTTCGGGACAAAACACCGGGGAGCTGTTTTTT	CASSSGQNTGELFF
TRBV7-9	TRBJ2-3	TRBD1	NA	TGTGCCAGCAGCTTAGTCTGGGACAGGGGCTTGGATACGCAGTATTTT	CASSLVWDRGLDTQYF
TRBV2	TRBJ2-7	TRBD2	NA	TGTGCCAGCAGCCGCGCAACCGGCGGGGGAGACTCCTACGAGCAGTACTTC	CASSRATGGGDSYEQYF
TRBV13	TRBJ2-1	NA	NA	TGTGCCAGCAGCTCGATAGAAAACAGGGAAAATTCCTACAATGAGCAGTTCTTC	CASSSIENRENSYNEQFF
TRBV5-5	TRBJ2-5	NA	NA	TGTGCCAGCAGCTTGAGGGAGATAAAGACCCAGTACTTC	CASSLREIKTQYF
TRBV3-1/TRBV3-2	TRBJ2-7	TRBD2	few	TGTGCCAGCAGCCAAACCGGGGGGAGCTCCTACGAGCAGTACTTC	CASSQTGGSSYEQYF
TRBV6-5	TRBJ2-7	TRBD1	NA	TGTGCCAGCGGGACAGGCCACGAGCAGTACTTC	CASGTGHEQYF
TRBV5-5	TRBJ1-4	NA	once	TGTGCCAGTCGTCAAACGGGACTTAATGAAAAACTGTTTTTT	CASRQTGLNEKLFF
TRBV5-6	TRBJ2-3	NA	NA	TGTGCCAGCAGCTTTCGCGGAGGAGGAGATACGCAGTATTTT	CASSFRGGGDTQYF